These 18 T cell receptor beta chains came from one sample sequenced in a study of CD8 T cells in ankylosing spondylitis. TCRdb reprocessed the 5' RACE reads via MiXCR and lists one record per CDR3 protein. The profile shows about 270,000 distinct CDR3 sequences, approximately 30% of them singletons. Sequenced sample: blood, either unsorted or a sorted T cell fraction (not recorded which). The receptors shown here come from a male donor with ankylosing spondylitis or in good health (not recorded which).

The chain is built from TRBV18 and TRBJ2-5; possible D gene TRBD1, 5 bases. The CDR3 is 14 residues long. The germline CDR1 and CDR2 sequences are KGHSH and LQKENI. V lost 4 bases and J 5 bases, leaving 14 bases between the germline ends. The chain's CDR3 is CASSLQGLKETQYF. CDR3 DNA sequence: TGTGCCAGCTCACTTCAGGGTTTGAAGGAGACCCAGTACTTC.

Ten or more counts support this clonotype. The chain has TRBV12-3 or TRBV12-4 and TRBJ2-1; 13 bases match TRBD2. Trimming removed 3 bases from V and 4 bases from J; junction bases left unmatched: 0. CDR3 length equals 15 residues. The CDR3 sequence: CASSLGLAGYNEQFF. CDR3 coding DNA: TGTGCCAGCAGTTTGGGACTAGCGGGGTACAATGAGCAGTTCTTC.

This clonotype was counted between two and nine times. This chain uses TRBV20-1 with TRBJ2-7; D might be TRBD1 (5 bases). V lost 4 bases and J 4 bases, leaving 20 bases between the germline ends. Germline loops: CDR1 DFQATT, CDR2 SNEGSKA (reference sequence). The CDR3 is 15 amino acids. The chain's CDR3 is CSATRTLTLGYEQYF. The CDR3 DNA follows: TGCAGTGCTACAAGGACACTCACCCTGGGTTACGAGCAGTACTTC.

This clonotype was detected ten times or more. The CDR3 sequence: CASSLDNTDTQYF. The CDR3 DNA reads as TGCGCCAGCAGCTTGGACAACACAGATACGCAGTATTTT. The J gene is TRBJ2-3, the V gene TRBV5-1; D is unresolved. V was cut by 0 bases and J by 2 bases, with 4 bases left in between. The CDR3 has 13 amino acids. The germline V gene encodes CDR1 SGHRS and CDR2 YFSETQ.

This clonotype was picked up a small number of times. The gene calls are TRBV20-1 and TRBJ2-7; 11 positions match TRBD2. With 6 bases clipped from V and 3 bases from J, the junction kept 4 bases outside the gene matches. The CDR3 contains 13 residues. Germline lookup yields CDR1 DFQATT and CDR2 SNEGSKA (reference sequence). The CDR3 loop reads CSAFSGGVYEQYF. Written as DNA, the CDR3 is TGCAGTGCCTTTAGCGGGGGGGTCTACGAGCAGTACTTC.

The CDR3 nucleotides read TGTGCCAGCAGTTTAAGACGGACCTACGAGCAGTACTTC. Its translation: CASSLRRTYEQYF. The chain combines TRBV12-3 or TRBV12-4 with TRBJ2-7, with unresolved D. This CDR3 comprises 13 residues. Trimming removed 2 bases from V and 2 bases from J, with 7 bases in between.

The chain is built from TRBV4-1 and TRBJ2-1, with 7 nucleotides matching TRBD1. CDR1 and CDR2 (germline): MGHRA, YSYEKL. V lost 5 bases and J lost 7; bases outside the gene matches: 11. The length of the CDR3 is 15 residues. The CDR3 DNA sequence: TGCGCCAGCAGCATACCCGGGACAGTGGTGAATGAGCAGTTCTTC. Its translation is CASSIPGTVVNEQFF.

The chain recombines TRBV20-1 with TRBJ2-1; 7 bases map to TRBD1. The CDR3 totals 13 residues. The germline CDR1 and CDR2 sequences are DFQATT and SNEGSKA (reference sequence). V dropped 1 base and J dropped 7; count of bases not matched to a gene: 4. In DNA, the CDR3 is TGCAGTGCTAGAGCGGGACAGAGGAATGAGCAGTTCTTC. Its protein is CSARAGQRNEQFF.

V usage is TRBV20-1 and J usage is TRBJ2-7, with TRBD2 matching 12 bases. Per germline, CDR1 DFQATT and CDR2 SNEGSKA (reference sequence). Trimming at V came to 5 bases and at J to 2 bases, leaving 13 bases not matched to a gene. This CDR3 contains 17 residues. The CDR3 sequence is CSAQGASGGAGPYEQYF. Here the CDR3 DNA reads TGCAGTGCTCAGGGGGCTAGCGGGGGGGCAGGGCCCTACGAGCAGTACTTC.

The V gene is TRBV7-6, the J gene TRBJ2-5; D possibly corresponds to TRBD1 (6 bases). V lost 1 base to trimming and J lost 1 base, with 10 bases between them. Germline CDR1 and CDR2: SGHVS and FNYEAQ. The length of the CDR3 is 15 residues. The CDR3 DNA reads TGTGCCAGCAGCTTAGGATTAGGGGGCCAAGAGACCCAGTACTTC. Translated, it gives CASSLGLGGQETQYF. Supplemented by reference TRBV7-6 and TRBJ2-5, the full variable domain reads GAGVSQSPRYKVTKRGQDVALRCDPISGHVSLYWYRQALGQGPEFLTYFNYEAQQDKSGLPNDRFSAERPEGSISTLTIQRTEQRDSAMYRCASSLGLGGQETQYFGPGTRLLVL.

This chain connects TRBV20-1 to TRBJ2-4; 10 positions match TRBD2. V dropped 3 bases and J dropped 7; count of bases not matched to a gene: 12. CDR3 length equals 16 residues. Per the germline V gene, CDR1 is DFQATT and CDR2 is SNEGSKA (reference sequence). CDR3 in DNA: TGCAGTGCTAGGTCAGCGGGGGGGAGACTAGGGAACATTCAGTACTTC. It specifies CSARSAGGRLGNIQYF.

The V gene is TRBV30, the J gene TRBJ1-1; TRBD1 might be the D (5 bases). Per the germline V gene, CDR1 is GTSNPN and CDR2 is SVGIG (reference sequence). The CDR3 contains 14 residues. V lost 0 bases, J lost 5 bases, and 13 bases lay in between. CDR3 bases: TGTGCCTGGAGTGTAGACAGTCGGCAAACTGAAGCTTTCTTT. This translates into CAWSVDSRQTEAFF.

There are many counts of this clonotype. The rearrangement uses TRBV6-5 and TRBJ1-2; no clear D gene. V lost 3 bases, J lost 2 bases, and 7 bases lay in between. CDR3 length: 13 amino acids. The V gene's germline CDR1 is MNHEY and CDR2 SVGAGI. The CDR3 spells CASSYQRNYGYTF. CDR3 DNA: TGTGCCAGCAGTTATCAGAGAAACTATGGCTACACCTTC.

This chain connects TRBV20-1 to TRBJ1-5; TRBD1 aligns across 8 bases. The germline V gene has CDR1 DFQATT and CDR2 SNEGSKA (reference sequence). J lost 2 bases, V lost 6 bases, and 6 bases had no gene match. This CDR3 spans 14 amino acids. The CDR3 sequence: CSARTGFGNQPQHF. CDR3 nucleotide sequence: TGCAGTGCCAGGACAGGGTTCGGCAATCAGCCCCAGCATTTT.

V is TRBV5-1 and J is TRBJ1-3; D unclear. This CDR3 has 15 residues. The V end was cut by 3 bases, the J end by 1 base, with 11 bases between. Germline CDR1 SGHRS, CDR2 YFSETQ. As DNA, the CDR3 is TGCGCCAGCAGCTGGGAACACCCTTCTGGAAACACCATATATTTT. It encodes CASSWEHPSGNTIYF.

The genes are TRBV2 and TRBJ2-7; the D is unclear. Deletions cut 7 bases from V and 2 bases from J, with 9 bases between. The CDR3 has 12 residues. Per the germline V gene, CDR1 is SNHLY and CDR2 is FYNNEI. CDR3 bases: TGTGCCAGCAAGGGTTCCCCCTACGAGCAGTACTTC. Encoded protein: CASKGSPYEQYF.

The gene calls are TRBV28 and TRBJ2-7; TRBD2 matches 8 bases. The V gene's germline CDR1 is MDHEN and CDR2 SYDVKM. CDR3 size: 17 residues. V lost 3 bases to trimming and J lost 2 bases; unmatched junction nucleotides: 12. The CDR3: CASSFGRANHQPYEQYF. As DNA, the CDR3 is TGTGCCAGCAGTTTCGGGAGGGCGAACCACCAGCCCTACGAGCAGTACTTC.

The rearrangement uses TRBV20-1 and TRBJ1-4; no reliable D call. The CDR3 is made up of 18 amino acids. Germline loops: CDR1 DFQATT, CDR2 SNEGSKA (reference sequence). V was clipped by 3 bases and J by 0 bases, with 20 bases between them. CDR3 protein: CSARRVAADLATNEKLFF. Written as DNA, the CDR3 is TGCAGTGCTAGGCGGGTGGCGGCAGACCTTGCAACTAATGAAAAACTGTTTTTT.